Listed below are T cell receptor beta chains from one sample, sequenced in a study of T cells in Graves' hyperthyroidism and ophthalmopathy. TCRdb passed the multiplex PCR reads through MiXCR, listing each CDR3 protein once. This sample yields about 400,000 distinct CDR3 sequences, of which just under 15% are seen a single time; 30% to 35% belongs to the top ten. The sample consisted of blood. The receptors here all came from a woman aged 25 to 39 with Graves' hyperthyroidism. Both conserved end residues are part of each CDR3. Fields, in order: D gene, V gene, clone size, J gene, CDR3 DNA, CDR3 protein. The D gene is left open where the match is weak. Where a row states a size, it is once, few, many or the class of an expanded clone; other rows omit it.

-	TRBV30	many	TRBJ2-2	TGTGCCATAGACAGCAGCGGGGAGCTGTTTTTT	CAIDSSGELFF
TRBD2	TRBV6-1	many	TRBJ2-7	TGTGCCAGCAGCCCGATCTTTACTAGCGGGAGGGTCGGGCAGTACTTC	CASSPIFTSGRVGQYF
TRBD1	TRBV19	few	TRBJ1-6	TGTGCCAGTGTCGACAGGGGTAATTCACCCCTCCACTTT	CASVDRGNSPLHF
-	TRBV5-1	-	TRBJ1-4	TGCGCCAGCGGGAAACAGGGACTTAATGAAAAACTGTTTTTT	CASGKQGLNEKLFF
-	TRBV10-3	many	TRBJ1-1	TGTGCCATCCCGAGTAGCCCTGAAGCTTTCTTT	CAIPSSPEAFF
-	TRBV6-1	few	TRBJ1-2	TGTGCCAGCAGTGGGCCGGGTAGGGTAAATGGCTACACCTTC	CASSGPGRVNGYTF
-	TRBV2	-	TRBJ2-5	TGTGCCAGCACGAGGGGTTTAGGCGGACAAGAGACCCAGTACTTC	CASTRGLGGQETQYF
-	TRBV29-1	few	TRBJ1-1	TGCAGCGTTAACGAACAGGGAGGGTACACTGAAGCTTTCTTT	CSVNEQGGYTEAFF
-	TRBV10-3	few	TRBJ2-7	TGTGCCATCAGTGATGGGGGGAACTCCTACGAGCAGTACTTC	CAISDGGNSYEQYF
TRBD2	TRBV20-1	-	TRBJ2-1	TGCAGTGCTAGCCCGGGGGGGGGGGATGAGCAGTTCTTC	CSASPGGGDEQFF
-	TRBV24-1	many	TRBJ2-2	TGTGCCACCGGTGATGAGAAAGGCGGGGAGCTGTTTTTT	CATGDEKGGELFF
TRBD1	TRBV7-3	many	TRBJ2-2	TGTGCCAGCAGCCCGACAGGGGGGATCGGGGAGCTGTTTTTT	CASSPTGGIGELFF
TRBD2	TRBV3-1	many	TRBJ2-1	TGTGCCAGACCGGGACTAGCGGGCTTTGAGCAGTTCTTC	CARPGLAGFEQFF
TRBD1	TRBV5-1	few	TRBJ1-4	TGCGCCAGCAGCTTGGCGTCTCCAGGGGGCGGAAGGAATGAAAAACTGTTTTTT	CASSLASPGGGRNEKLFF
-	TRBV4-1	many	TRBJ2-7	TGCGCCAGCAGCCAAGGGGGACTGGAATACGAGCAGTACTTC	CASSQGGLEYEQYF
-	TRBV7-8	-	TRBJ2-3	TGTGCCAGCAGTTACTCATGGCGGAGCACAGATACGCAGTATTTT	CASSYSWRSTDTQYF
-	TRBV6-1	many	TRBJ1-1	TGTGCCAGCAAAATCCAGGGTAGGAACACTGAAGCTTTCTTT	CASKIQGRNTEAFF
TRBD1	TRBV27	-	TRBJ2-7	TGTGCCAGCAGTTTATTGTTGGACAGGGTTTACGAGCAGTACTTC	CASSLLLDRVYEQYF
-	TRBV5-4	few	TRBJ1-2	TGTGCCAGCAGCCAAACAGGGTTGGGGCCTTTTAACTACACCTTC	CASSQTGLGPFNYTF
-	TRBV5-5	many	TRBJ2-3	TGTGCCAGCAGCTTGCTCGGCCAGGAGGGTGATACGCAGTATTTT	CASSLLGQEGDTQYF
TRBD1	TRBV28	many	TRBJ2-5	TGTGCCAGCAGTTTATGGCCGGGACAGGGGGAGACCCAGTACTTC	CASSLWPGQGETQYF
-	TRBV5-1	-	TRBJ2-6	TGCGCCAGCAGAGAGGGTGGGGCCAACGTCCTGACTTTC	CASREGGANVLTF
-	TRBV28	-	TRBJ2-4	TGTGCCAGCACACGACCGATTGAAAACATTCAGTACTTC	CASTRPIENIQYF
-	TRBV20-1	-	TRBJ2-7	TGCAGTGCTAGAGATTCTTTCTCTGTCCACGAGCAGTACTTC	CSARDSFSVHEQYF
-	TRBV19	few	TRBJ2-3	TGTGCCAGTAGTATTAGACAGAGCACAGATACGCAGTATTTT	CASSIRQSTDTQYF
TRBD2	TRBV11-3	many	TRBJ2-1	TGTGCCAGCAGCCCCCCTCTAAGCGGGAACAATGAGCAGTTCTTC	CASSPPLSGNNEQFF
-	TRBV6-5	-	TRBJ2-1	TGTGCCAGCAGTTACTCGGAGGGGGGGTCGGGTGAGCAGTTCTTC	CASSYSEGGSGEQFF
-	TRBV28	many	TRBJ2-3	TGTGCCAGCAGTTTAGGGACTCTTGGCACAGATACGCAGTATTTT	CASSLGTLGTDTQYF
TRBD1	TRBV5-6	few	TRBJ1-1	TGTGCCAGCAGCACCGGACAGGGGGCGAACACTGAAGCTTTCTTT	CASSTGQGANTEAFF
-	TRBV29-1	-	TRBJ2-7	TGCAGCGTTGGGGGAAGGGCCGAGCAGTACTTC	CSVGGRAEQYF
TRBD2	TRBV5-1	many	TRBJ2-1	TGCGCCAGCAGCTTTCGGCTAGCGGGCTATAGCTCCTACAATGAGCAGTTCTTC	CASSFRLAGYSSYNEQFF
-	TRBV5-1	-	TRBJ1-5	TGCGCCAGCAGCCCGGACTCTGGGGTTTGGCCCCAGCATTTT	CASSPDSGVWPQHF
TRBD2	TRBV9	once	TRBJ2-1	TGTGCCAGCAGCGTAGAGGGTAGCGGGGGGTCCTCGAGGTTCTTC	CASSVEGSGGSSRFF
-	TRBV6-2/TRBV6-3	many	TRBJ2-2	TGTGCCAGCAGTTACGAAAAAGGACAACTCAACACCGGGGAGCTGTTTTTT	CASSYEKGQLNTGELFF
-	TRBV12-3/TRBV12-4	-	TRBJ1-2	TGTGCCACCTCGCCGACAGAGAACTATGGCTACACCTTC	CATSPTENYGYTF
TRBD1	TRBV11-2	many	TRBJ1-5	TGTGCCAGCAGCTTAGGTGGACAGGGCTGGCAGCCCCAGCATTTT	CASSLGGQGWQPQHF
-	TRBV2	-	TRBJ2-1	TGTGCCAGCAGTGAATGGGATCCAGGGAGCTCCTACAATGAGCAGTTCTTC	CASSEWDPGSSYNEQFF